The entry that follows covers one T cell receptor (beta chain) sequence. Its antigen is currently unknown. Germline CDR1 reads MNHEY; CDR2 reads SVGAGI. The CDR3 contains 15 residues. With 0 bases removed from V and 7 bases from J, the gap between germline ends came to 13 bases. These data are taken from a study of long-term antiretroviral therapy in people with HIV. The overall study: The study's earliest collections predate the 2015 immediate-ART recommendation by about a decade.

Study-level points and caveats: Unavailable data included ART adherence, viral resistance and therapy changes (switches in treatment). The blood, collected between about 2004 and 2017, was possibly taken under older ART regimens.

At the survey level, the v3.0 immunoSEQ assay was run. Sequencing was performed with immunoSEQ multiplex PCR; in TCRdb, only in-frame clones are kept and a portion is missing. The profile shows around 33,000 clones, around 82% of them singletons. Each HIV-infected participant was given treatment in the United States. This clonotype was sampled from a man younger than 30 with HIV. The specimen comprised unsorted PBMCs, sampled 0.3 years after starting antiretroviral therapy. The V and J genes are TRBV6-5 and TRBJ2-1; TRBD1 or TRBD2 may be the D gene (5 bases each). Here the CDR3 DNA reads TGTGCCAGCAGTTACTCGGGGGTATTAGGGAATGAGCAGTTCTTC. This codes for CASSYSGVLGNEQFF.